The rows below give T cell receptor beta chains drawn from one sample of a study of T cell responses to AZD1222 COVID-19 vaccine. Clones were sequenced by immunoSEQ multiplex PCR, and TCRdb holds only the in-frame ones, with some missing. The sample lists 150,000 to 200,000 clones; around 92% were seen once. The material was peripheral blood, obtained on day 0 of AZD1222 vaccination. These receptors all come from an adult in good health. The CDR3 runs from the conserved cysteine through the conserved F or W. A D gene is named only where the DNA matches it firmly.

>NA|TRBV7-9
CASSVRSGANVLTF
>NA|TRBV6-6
CASSEISNYGYTF
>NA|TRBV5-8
CASSYEAGLGYGYTF
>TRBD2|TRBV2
CASSEVASGGEQYF
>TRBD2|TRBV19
CASSIGWASGEETQYF
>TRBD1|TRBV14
CASSQASPRTGLRYTEAFF
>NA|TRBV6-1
CASSEGWEEIDQPQHF
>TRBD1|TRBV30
CAWYQGARGTEAFF
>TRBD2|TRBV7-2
CASKTGLAGRNEQFF
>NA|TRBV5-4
CASSLDGNSYNEQFF
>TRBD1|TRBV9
CASSVGTGGYNSPLHF
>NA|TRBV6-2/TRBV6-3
CASSSSLQYWNSPLHF
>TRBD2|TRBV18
CASSPLTGTSGRSYNEQFF
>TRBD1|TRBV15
CATSEDRVYEQYF
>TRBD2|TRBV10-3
CAIKKRERSEQFF
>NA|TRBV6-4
CASSDSGLLNTEAFF
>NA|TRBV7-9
CASSQLAGRLNNSPLHF
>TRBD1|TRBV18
CASSSGQINSPLHF
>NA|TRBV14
CASSHSLGGGYTF